The clone carrying this T cell receptor beta chain occurred once. Its antigen is not identified. Sample time point: blood 2 weeks post-SBRT. Treatment noted: 15 Gy SBRT to primary tumor, nephrectomy 4 weeks later. Blood was sampled at baseline, 2 weeks and 4 weeks after SBRT. This renal cell carcinoma was of the clear cell type. The data derive from a study of radiation and T cells in renal cell carcinoma. Study observations and caveats: From baseline, blood top tumor clonotypes peaked at 2 weeks post-radiation.

Clones were sequenced by immunoSEQ multiplex PCR, and TCRdb holds only the in-frame ones, with some missing. Of around 120,000 clones listed, 75% to 90% are singletons. This specimen was blood, taken from a patient whose treatment included radiotherapy and nephrectomy. This sequence originates from a woman aged 60-75 years with renal cell carcinoma.

The CDR3 DNA reads as TGTGCCAGCAGTCTCGGGACAGTCCCTAATTCACCCCTCCACTTT. Translation: CASSLGTVPNSPLHF. This chain joins TRBV6-5 and TRBJ1-6, with 7 bases fitting TRBD1. Germline CDR1 and CDR2: MNHEY and SVGAGI. V shed 5 bases, J shed 6 bases, and the junction held 7 bases outside the gene matches. The CDR3 spans 15 residues.